This is a list of T cell receptor delta chains from one sample in a study of human gamma delta and Vdelta1 T cells. TCRdb called clones from the PCR reads again using CATT. Altogether some 14,000 delta-chain clones are present, roughly 53% being singletons, with the ten largest covering approximately 1.6%. These receptors have no identified antigens. Specimen: Vdelta1 gamma-delta T cells from blood grown in culture (DOT cells). The origin of the receptors is a human donor in good health. Each CDR3 is given without its conserved first and last residue. Fields, in order: J gene, V gene, D gene, CDR3 protein. D genes are given only for firm matches.

TRDJ2 TRDV1 - ALGELVPMVGVLHPLTAQLF
TRDJ1 TRDV1 - ALGEWDGPDPHWATDKLI
TRDJ1 TRDV1 - ALGELEQISTDKLI
TRDJ1 TRDV1 - ALGYLTRLI
TRDJ1 TRDV1 TRDD3 ALGEPTSLGVHSDKLI
TRDJ1 TRDV1 - ALGTLRTHTLRGLGTDKLI
TRDJ1 TRDV1 - ALGEDCGVDGGSKYTDKLI
TRDJ1 TRDV1 - ALGYQGPTDKLI
TRDJ1 TRDV1 - ALGSTSPQAPTWGPAVAYTDKLI
TRDJ4 TRDV1 - ALGELSFLHTRVLGALRPLI
TRDJ1 TRDV1 TRDD3 ALGEILPFIAGGPYTDKLI
TRDJ1 TRDV1 TRDD3 ALGDISFPLDAVGGYARLI
TRDJ1 TRDV1 TRDD3 ALGEYRHWGIREVVDTDKLI
TRDJ2 TRDV1 TRDD2 ALGELPLLPTSWGPYGAQLF
TRDJ1 TRDV1 TRDD2 ALGERGWPSYPSTKYTDKLI
TRDJ3 TRDV1 TRDD3 ALGERFLVGYGPWDTRQMF
TRDJ4 TRDV1 TRDD3 ALGELAPSLTGLLGDPKQARPLI
TRDJ1 TRDV1 TRDD3 ALGENWGVETDKLI
TRDJ1 TRDV1 - ALGELKTTSSTFTFRKLI
TRDJ1 TRDV1 TRDD3 ALGELNTDPTGGYAGKLI
TRDJ1 TRDV1 - ALGERGPPGTGLAGLI
TRDJ2 TRDV1 TRDD3 ALGVQLDFPGDPTAQLF
TRDJ1 TRDV1 TRDD3 ALGELKFLPGPGDTGTDKLI
TRDJ1 TRDV1 - ALGNPSRYTDKLI
TRDJ1 TRDV1 TRDD3 ALGPDLPQSSAGWGIQSDKLI
TRDJ4 TRDV1 TRDD3 ALGELRAPAGGYAEFPSPRPLI
TRDJ1 TRDV1 TRDD3 ALGEAVFRWGINTDKLI
TRDJ1 TRDV1 TRDD3 ALGSIPLRNDWGGYTDKLI
TRDJ1 TRDV1 TRDD3 ALGELAGGIRTDKLI
TRDJ1 TRDV1 TRDD3 ALGERGPFSWGIFKLI
TRDJ1 TRDV1 - ALGAINPSGVLPYTDKLI
TRDJ1 TRDV1 - ALGELLKGGYTDKLI
TRDJ1 TRDV1 TRDD3 ALGELALPAAESPSGGYPSTDKLI
TRDJ1 TRDV1 TRDD3 ALGELGPYWGRAFNTDKLI
TRDJ1 TRDV1 TRDD2 ALGEVTGLPTSWGFKLI
TRDJ1 TRDV1 - ALGGTEYTDKLI
TRDJ1 TRDV1 TRDD3 ALGELAAGGYAYTDKLI
TRDJ1 TRDV1 TRDD3 ALGEYRGIPGSNTDKLI
TRDJ1 TRDV1 - ALGEEVLLPGLGDHTDKLI
TRDJ1 TRDV1 TRDD3 ALGELEGFELGEYTDKLI
TRDJ1 TRDV1 TRDD3 ALGDPIGGFSADKLI
TRDJ1 TRDV1 TRDD3 ALGAVFTLGDTYTDKLI
TRDJ1 TRDV1 - ALGELRVLQGMSYTDKLI
TRDJ1 TRDV1 TRDD3 ALGGFFLLGDTLAPTDKLI
TRDJ1 TRDV1 - ALGESNSYGVLGLRKLI
TRDJ1 TRDV1 TRDD3 ALGEFLLGGYESDKVI
TRDJ1 TRDV1 TRDD3 ALGDPRLPFGDTGTDKLI
TRDJ1 TRDV1 - ALGEEVHAEYTDKLI
TRDJ3 TRDV1 TRDD3 ALGFPTSSGGLF
TRDJ1 TRDV1 TRDD3 ALGELIISKLGDTYTDKLI
TRDJ1 TRDV1 - ALGELAPPIGGDSNTDKLI
TRDJ1 TRDV1 - ALGYNPGAFPNTDKLI
TRDJ1 TRDV1 - ALGELVEILLIPSKPYKLI
TRDJ1 TRDV1 TRDD3 ALGEHILPVLGVPLYTDKLI
TRDJ1 TRDV1 - ALGVILPRDPTDKLI
TRDJ1 TRDV1 - ALGINFLRWGTYTDKLI